This T cell receptor (beta chain) was sequenced for a study of blood T cell repertoires in COVID-19. Study-level background: Donors in the United States, Italy and Spain gave samples during acute or convalescent COVID-19. Nucleic acid was either cDNA or gDNA, and it came from T cells, B-cell-depleted T cells, or PBMCs.

Germline V gene sequence: CDR1 MNHEY, CDR2 SVGAGI. The CDR3 sequence is 15 residues long. Trimming removed 4 bases from V and 0 bases from J, with 12 bases in between. Seattle's cohort entered during active infection and was followed longitudinally. Study processing details: Reference gene primer amplification gave nucleated cell count estimates. Produced via immunoSEQ multiplex PCR; TCRdb's table is partial and in-frame only. The V and J calls and the clone size are those of that table, but D and trimming were determined from the DNA. Among some 170,000 clones listed, just over 90% were seen once. Sample: peripheral blood. The chain recombines TRBV6-5 with TRBJ1-1; D gene ambiguous. The clonotype comes from a woman aged 55 to 70 with COVID-19, enrolled during active disease. The CDR3 DNA sequence: TGTGCCAGCAGTTCCCGGGGTGCTATGAACACTGAAGCTTTCTTT. Protein: CASSSRGAMNTEAFF.